Reported below is one TCR beta chain. This sample is part of a study of blood T cell repertoires in COVID-19. Sequencing used immunoSEQ multiplex PCR; TCRdb keeps in-frame clones, though not all of them. The sample shows roughly 160,000 clones, around 86% of them seen only once. The CDR3 runs 16 residues. The germline V gene has CDR1 SGHTA and CDR2 FQGTGA. Trimming at V came to 3 bases and at J to 3 bases, leaving 4 bases not matched to a gene. The receptor was isolated from a man aged 18 to 35 with acute or convalescent COVID-19. The sample consisted of peripheral blood. This chain joins TRBV7-3 and TRBJ2-3, with TRBD1 identical over 12 bases. The CDR3 nucleotides read TGTGCCAGCAGCTTGAGGGACAGGGGGCGAACAGATACGCAGTATTTT. It yields the protein CASSLRDRGRTDTQYF.